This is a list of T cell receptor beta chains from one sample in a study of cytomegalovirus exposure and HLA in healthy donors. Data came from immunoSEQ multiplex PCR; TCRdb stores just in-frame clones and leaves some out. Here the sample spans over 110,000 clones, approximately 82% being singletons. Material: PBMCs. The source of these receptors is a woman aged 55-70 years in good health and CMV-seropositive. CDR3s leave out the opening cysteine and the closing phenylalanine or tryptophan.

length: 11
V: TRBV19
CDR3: ASRQGVNTEAF

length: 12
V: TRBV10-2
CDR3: ASSESADRTEAF

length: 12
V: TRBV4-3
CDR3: ASGGVAGDDTQY

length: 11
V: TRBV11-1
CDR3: ASSFTGDYGYT

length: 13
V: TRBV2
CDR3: ASSPGEGLNQPQH

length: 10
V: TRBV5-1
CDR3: ASSPGGGEAF

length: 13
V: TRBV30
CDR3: AWETGLAGAGTQY

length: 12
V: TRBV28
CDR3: ASSTLAGAYEQY

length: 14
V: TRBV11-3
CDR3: ASSIGGGHRGKTQY

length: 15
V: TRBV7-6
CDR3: ASSLAPAGGYQETQY

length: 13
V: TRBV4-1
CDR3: ASSSPGRGRETQY

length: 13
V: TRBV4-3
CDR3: ASSQTTTRSYGYT

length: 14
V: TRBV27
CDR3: ASRQTTSGRTGELF

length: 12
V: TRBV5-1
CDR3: ASSPGTGNQPQH

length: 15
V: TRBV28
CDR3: ASSLWGLLATNEKLF

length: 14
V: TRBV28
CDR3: ASTLGSGGFYNEQF

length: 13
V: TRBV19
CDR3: ASRDRVFGANVLT

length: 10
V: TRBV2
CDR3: ASSDASDIQY

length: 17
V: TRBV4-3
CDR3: ASSLSSAGGSSGANVLT

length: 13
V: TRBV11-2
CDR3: ASSPLASASYEQY

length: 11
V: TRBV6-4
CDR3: ASSDGRATEAF

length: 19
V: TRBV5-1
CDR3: ASSLASGTGDPLLAKNIQY

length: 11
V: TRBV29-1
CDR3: SAGGVAKNIQY

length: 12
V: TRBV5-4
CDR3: ASPQVGTNYGYT

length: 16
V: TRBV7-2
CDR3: ASSRTGATFSGANVLT